The next 32 T cell receptor beta chains were all read from a single sample in a study of T cells after yellow fever vaccination. TCRdb passed the 5' RACE reads through MiXCR, listing each CDR3 protein once. Of about 630,000 distinct CDR3 sequences in the sample, around 12% were seen once. The sequencing used PBMCs, collected on the day of the yellow fever booster vaccination. These receptors all come from a man younger than 45 who received the YFV17D yellow fever vaccine.

The chain combines TRBV29-1 with TRBJ2-1, with a possible D match to TRBD2 (6 bases). The CDR3 is 12 residues long. Germline lookup yields CDR1 SQVTM and CDR2 ANQGSEA. The CDR3 nucleotides read TGCAGAGCCCGGAGGGGCGTGCATGAGCAGTTCTTC. Translation gives CRARRGVHEQFF.

The chain carries TRBV5-4 and TRBJ2-3; tentative D call: TRBD1 (5 bases). The V gene lost 7 bases and the J gene lost 4 bases, with 16 bases spanning the gap. The CDR3 is 14 amino acids. The germline CDR1 and CDR2 sequences are SGHNT and YYREEE (reference sequence). CDR3 bases: TGTGCCAGCTCGACCCGGCAGGGCGCAGATACGCAGTATTTT. It specifies CASSTRQGADTQYF.

The gene calls are TRBV7-9 and TRBJ2-2, with a weak D call TRBD1 (6 bases). This CDR3 comprises 14 residues. CDR1 and CDR2 from the germline V gene are SEHNR and FQNEAQ (reference sequence). V dropped 3 bases and J dropped 5 bases, with 10 bases sitting between them. The CDR3: CASSFRGRTGELFF. The CDR3 region has the DNA TGTGCCAGCAGCTTCAGGGGTAGAACCGGGGAGCTGTTTTTT.

This chain connects TRBV6-5 to TRBJ2-5; 8 bases agree with TRBD1. The germline CDR1 and CDR2 sequences are MNHEY and SVGAGI. J was trimmed by 2 bases and V by 10 bases; bases with no gene match: 3. CDR3 length equals 12 residues. CDR3 residues: CATQGAQETQYF. The CDR3 DNA sequence: TGTGCCACCCAGGGGGCTCAAGAGACCCAGTACTTC.

The chain joins TRBV10-3 to TRBJ2-7, with unresolved D. Between the trimmed V and J ends, which lost 0 bases and 3 bases, there was a span of 9 bases. Germline lookup yields CDR1 ENHRY and CDR2 SYGVKD. The CDR3 consists of 14 residues. The CDR3, as DNA: TGTGCCATCAGTGAGTCGTTACAGTTCTACGAGCAGTACTTC. It specifies CAISESLQFYEQYF.

This clonotype showed up just a few times. The J gene is TRBJ1-6, the V gene TRBV28; possible D gene TRBD1, 6 bases. The CDR3 is made up of 14 amino acids. CDR1 and CDR2 from the germline V gene are MDHEN and SYDVKM. Trimming left V 6 bases short and J 10 bases short, with 16 bases between. CDR3 sequence: CASSTTGHRSPLHF. The CDR3 DNA reads TGTGCCAGCAGCACTACAGGGCATCGCTCACCCCTCCACTTT.

The rearrangement uses TRBV7-6 and TRBJ1-4, with 11 nucleotides matching TRBD1. Germline V gene lookup returns CDR1 SGHVS and CDR2 FNYEAQ. This CDR3 has 17 amino acids. V shed 3 bases and J 6 bases; nucleotides not matched to a gene: 9. This chain's CDR3 is CASSFLPPGQGDEKLFF. CDR3 DNA sequence: TGTGCCAGCAGCTTCCTCCCTCCGGGACAGGGGGATGAAAAACTGTTTTTT.

This clonotype showed up just a few times. CDR3 in DNA: TGTGCCAGCAGTTACTCGATAACCTACGAGCAGTACTTC. This encodes CASSYSITYEQYF. The chain employs TRBV6-5 and TRBJ2-7; D unresolved. CDR1 MNHEY and CDR2 SVGAGI come from the germline V gene. The CDR3 totals 13 residues. V lost 0 bases and J 2 bases, leaving 5 bases between the germline ends.

The V and J genes are TRBV27 and TRBJ2-2; the D is unclear. The CDR3 extends over 15 amino acids. Germline values: CDR1 MNHEY, CDR2 SMNVEV (reference sequence). Trimming took off 2 bases at V and 6 bases at J, with 13 bases between the two ends. Written as DNA, the CDR3 is TGTGCCAGCAGTTTAGTTGGGTTGAGAGCCGGGGAGCTGTTTTTT. Translating gives CASSLVGLRAGELFF.

For this clonotype: Its ends do not fully match the called genes, so a read error is possible. The rearrangement links TRBV20-1 to TRBJ2-4, with D possibly being TRBD1 (5 bases). The CDR3 has 14 residues. Germline CDR1 and CDR2: DFQATT and SNEGSKA (reference sequence). The CDR3 nucleotides are TGCAGTGCACAGACAGTAAGGGGCAAAAACATTCCGTACTTC. Its translation: CSAQTVRGKNIPYF.

The chain carries TRBV27 and TRBJ2-7, with 7 positions matching TRBD2. This CDR3 contains 16 residues. Germline CDR1 MNHEY, CDR2 SMNVEV (reference sequence). V lost 5 bases, J lost 6 bases, and 16 bases stayed unmatched. The CDR3 loop reads CASSQRRLASLPEQYF. The CDR3 DNA follows: TGTGCCAGCAGTCAGAGAAGACTAGCCTCACTTCCCGAGCAGTACTTC.

This clonotype has more than one count but fewer than ten. The chain links TRBV4-1 to TRBJ2-5, with D maybe TRBD2 (5 bases). This CDR3 comprises 14 residues. V shed 0 bases and J shed 5 bases, with 10 bases lying between them. The germline V gene has CDR1 MGHRA and CDR2 YSYEKL. The CDR3, as DNA: TGCGCCAGCAGCCAAGACGAGGGAACGGAGACCCAGTACTTC. Its protein is CASSQDEGTETQYF.

This clonotype was seen only a few times. The chain combines TRBV9 with TRBJ2-1; 8 bases are shared with TRBD2. V shed 3 bases, J shed 0 bases, and the junction held 8 bases outside the gene matches. Germline lookup yields CDR1 SGDLS and CDR2 YYNGEE. The CDR3 is 17 residues long. The CDR3 is CASSGRLSGSSYNEQFF. The DNA for the CDR3 is TGTGCCAGCAGCGGACGACTCAGCGGGAGCTCCTACAATGAGCAGTTCTTC.

This clonotype was observed a handful of times. This chain's CDR3 is CAWMDVGYEQYF. The CDR3 DNA reads as TGTGCCTGGATGGACGTAGGCTACGAGCAGTACTTC. The rearrangement joins TRBV30 to TRBJ2-7; no definite D call. This CDR3 region has 12 residues. Trimming took 4 bases from V and 3 from J, leaving 10 bases between them. Looked up from germline, CDR1 is GTSNPN and CDR2 is SVGIG (reference sequence).

This clonotype has just a few counts. The V call is TRBV19, the J call TRBJ1-1; possibly TRBD1 for D (5 bases). The CDR3 runs to 13 residues. Germline CDR1 LNHDA, CDR2 SQIVND (reference sequence). V shed 7 bases and J shed 1 base, with 10 bases lying between them. CDR3 nucleotides: TGTGCCAGTATAGCTGGGGGGAACACTGAAGCTTTCTTT. Encoded protein: CASIAGGNTEAFF.

This clonotype was found a few times. The V call is TRBV20-1, the J call TRBJ2-3; D could derive from TRBD1 or TRBD2 (6 bases each). Germline V gene sequence: CDR1 DFQATT, CDR2 SNEGSKA (reference sequence). With 6 bases removed from V and 2 bases from J, the gap between germline ends came to 9 bases. This CDR3 comprises 12 residues. CDR3 protein: CSASGATDTQYF. The CDR3 coding sequence is TGCAGTGCGTCGGGGGCCACAGATACGCAGTATTTT.

J is TRBJ1-2 and V is TRBV25-1; no reliable D call. Germline CDR1 MGHDK, CDR2 SYGVNS. V lost 5 bases to trimming and J lost 7 bases, with 11 bases between them. The CDR3 length is 12 residues. CDR3 region: CASSNGLRGYTF. The CDR3 nucleotides are TGTGCCAGCAGTAACGGTCTGCGTGGCTACACCTTC.

This clonotype was detected a few times. The chain is built from TRBV5-1 and TRBJ2-5; 7 nucleotides align to TRBD1. Looked up from germline, CDR1 is SGHRS and CDR2 is YFSETQ. The CDR3 runs to 15 residues. Unmatched junction bases numbered 3, after V lost 0 bases and J lost 1 base. CDR3 amino acids: CASSLATGPQETQYF. The CDR3 nucleotides read TGCGCCAGCAGCTTGGCGACAGGGCCCCAAGAGACCCAGTACTTC.

J is TRBJ2-1 and V is TRBV20-1, with 8 positions matching TRBD2. The germline V gene has CDR1 DFQATT and CDR2 SNEGSKA (reference sequence). Trimming took 0 bases from V and 15 from J; bases not matched to a gene: 10. This CDR3 comprises 13 residues. Written as DNA, the CDR3 is TGCAGTGCTAGAGATGAGGGACTAGATCTGGGGTTCTTC. It translates to CSARDEGLDLGFF.

V usage is TRBV24-1 and J usage is TRBJ2-5; TRBD1 matches 10 bases. V shed 3 bases, J shed 7 bases, and the junction held 16 bases outside the gene matches. This CDR3 is built from 18 residues. Per germline, CDR1 KGHDR and CDR2 SFDVKD. The CDR3 DNA reads as TGTGCCACCAGTGATCCGACCGGGACAGGGGCCCTTCCTGTGACCCAGTACTTC. Encoded protein: CATSDPTGTGALPVTQYF.

Ten or more counts support this clonotype. The genes are TRBV15 and TRBJ2-7, with D tentatively TRBD1 (6 bases). Germline V gene sequence: CDR1 LNHNV, CDR2 YYDKDF (reference sequence). V dropped 3 bases and J dropped 6 bases, with 18 bases sitting between them. This CDR3 is 15 amino acids long. CDR3 DNA: TGTGCCACCAGCAGGAGGGGGACGGTCCCTGTCGAGCAGTACTTC. This gives the protein CATSRRGTVPVEQYF. Complete variable domain (other parts from reference TRBV15 and TRBJ2-7): DAMVIQNPRYQVTQFGKPVTLSCSQTLNHNVMYWYQQKSSQAPKLLFHYYDKDFNNEADTPDNFQSRRPNTSFCFLDIRSPGLGDTAMYLCATSRRGTVPVEQYFGPGTRLTVT.

This clonotype was counted only a few times. The chain combines TRBV5-6 with TRBJ2-2, with unresolved D. Trimming removed 3 bases at V and 4 bases at J, with 10 bases between. The CDR3 contains 14 residues. Germline CDR1 and CDR2: SGHDT and YYEEEE. The CDR3, as DNA: TGTGCCAGCAGCTGGCTCTCGGGCACCGGGGAGCTGTTTTTT. Amino acids: CASSWLSGTGELFF.

The sample holds a few counts of this clonotype. The V call is TRBV3-1, the J call TRBJ2-3; TRBD1 aligns across 9 bases. The junction had 13 bases not matched to a gene; V was cut back by 7 bases and J by 5 bases. Germline values: CDR1 LGHDT, CDR2 YNNKEL (reference sequence). This CDR3 contains 16 residues. CDR3 region: CASMPTPGQGRDTQYF. DNA of the CDR3: TGTGCCAGCATGCCTACGCCGGGACAGGGACGAGATACGCAGTATTTT.

This clonotype was counted a few times. This chain uses TRBV20-1 with TRBJ2-1; 13 positions match TRBD2. CDR3 size: 14 residues. V was clipped by 7 bases and J by 4 bases; unmatched bases: 4. In germline, CDR1 is DFQATT, CDR2 SNEGSKA (reference sequence). CDR3 sequence reads: CSGLAGGAYNEQFF. The CDR3 nucleotides read TGCAGTGGACTAGCGGGAGGCGCGTACAATGAGCAGTTCTTC.

This clonotype was detected a few times. This chain connects TRBV5-1 to TRBJ2-1; D gene ambiguous. The V and J ends lost 4 bases and 6 bases respectively, with 17 bases between them. From germline, CDR1 is SGHRS and CDR2 YFSETQ. This CDR3 is built from 15 residues. The DNA for the CDR3 is TGCGCCAGCAGCCTGGAAGGGATCGCTCGCAATGAGCAGTTCTTC. It codes for CASSLEGIARNEQFF. Supplemented by reference TRBV5-1 and TRBJ2-1, the full variable domain reads KAGVTQTPRYLIKTRGQQVTLSCSPISGHRSVSWYQQTPGQGLQFLFEYFSETQRNKGNFPGRFSGRQFSNSRSEMNVSTLELGDSALYLCASSLEGIARNEQFFGPGTRLTVL.

This clonotype was counted between two and nine times. The chain employs TRBV19 and TRBJ2-3, with D unresolved. With 4 bases removed from V and 1 base from J, the gap between germline ends came to 12 bases. Germline V CDR1 and CDR2: LNHDA, SQIVND (reference sequence). The CDR3 loop spans 15 amino acids. The CDR3 nucleotides are TGTGCCAGTAGTAACACTTACGGCGGCACAGATACGCAGTATTTT. The encoded protein is CASSNTYGGTDTQYF. The variable domain in full, with the rest retrieved from reference TRBV19 and TRBJ2-3, is DGGITQSPKYLFRKEGQNVTLSCEQNLNHDAMYWYRQDPGQGLRLIYYSQIVNDFQKGDIAEGYSVSREKKESFPLTVTSAQKNPTAFYLCASSNTYGGTDTQYFGPGTRLTVL.

The rearrangement links TRBV15 to TRBJ2-1; TRBD2 agrees at 7 bases. The germline V gene has CDR1 LNHNV and CDR2 YYDKDF (reference sequence). There are 13 residues in the CDR3. The V gene end was trimmed by 5 bases and the J gene end by 5 bases; junction bases not matched to a gene: 3. CDR3 in DNA: TGTGCCACCAGCGAGCGGGATAACAATGAGCAGTTCTTC. It translates to CATSERDNNEQFF.

This chain links TRBV28 with TRBJ2-5; 7 bases are shared with TRBD2. CDR1 and CDR2 from the germline V gene are MDHEN and SYDVKM. Trimming cost V 6 bases and J 5 bases; bases outside gene matches: 18. The CDR3 length is 17 residues. The CDR3 DNA is TGTGCCAGCAGCCTACTCGGGGAGGGGCGACAGCGGGAGACCCAGTACTTC. Its protein is CASSLLGEGRQRETQYF.

The V and J genes are TRBV7-2 and TRBJ2-5; 10 bases are a match to TRBD2. The CDR3 has 14 amino acids. Germline V gene lookup returns CDR1 SGHTA and CDR2 FQGNSA. V lost 5 bases, J lost 5 bases, and 5 bases stayed unmatched. The CDR3 reads CASSLPAGGETQYF. The DNA for the CDR3 is TGTGCCAGCAGCCTCCCAGCGGGAGGGGAGACCCAGTACTTC.

Only a few counts were recorded for this clonotype. The CDR3 loop is CASSLETNANEQFF. CDR3 DNA: TGTGCCAGCAGCTTGGAGACAAACGCCAATGAGCAGTTCTTC. This chain uses TRBV5-5 with TRBJ2-1; D not resolved. Trimming took 0 bases from V and 6 from J, leaving 10 bases between them. Germline CDR1 SGHKS, CDR2 YYEKEE (reference sequence). This CDR3 comprises 14 residues.

V gene TRBV27 combines with J gene TRBJ2-5, with TRBD2 matching 7 bases. CDR1 is MNHEY, CDR2 SMNVEV, per germline (reference sequence). Trimming removed 8 bases from V and 2 bases from J; junction bases left unmatched: 5. The CDR3 contains 13 residues. The CDR3: CASRGRGQETQYF. Here the CDR3 DNA reads TGTGCCAGCCGAGGGAGGGGACAAGAGACCCAGTACTTC.

The sample holds a few counts of this clonotype. The gene calls are TRBV10-3 and TRBJ2-6; tentatively, D is TRBD1 (6 bases). Germline V gives CDR1 ENHRY, CDR2 SYGVKD. The CDR3 has 18 amino acids. V gave up 4 bases and J gave up 0 bases, with 16 bases separating them. CDR3 amino acids: CAISGRTASSSGANVLTF. The CDR3 nucleotides are TGTGCCATCAGTGGAAGGACAGCCTCCTCCTCTGGGGCCAACGTCCTGACTTTC.